A single sample is the source of the 17 T cell receptor beta chains below, sequenced in a study of tumor-infiltrating lymphocytes in localized non-small cell lung cancer. Assay used: immunoSEQ multiplex PCR; TCRdb lists only in-frame clones, some missing. Of some 9,000 clones listed, 68% were seen once; the top ten hold 8.5% to 10%. The sequencing input was uninvolved lung tissue not adjacent to the tumor. The origin of the receptors is a human donor with non-small cell lung cancer.

V gene TRBV7-3 combines with J gene TRBJ2-5, with D maybe TRBD2 (7 bases). The V gene lost 0 bases and the J gene lost 1 base, with 9 bases spanning the gap. The CDR3 totals 15 residues. Germline lookup yields CDR1 SGHTA and CDR2 FQGTGA. This CDR3 is CASSLTAGAQETQYF. The CDR3 nucleotides read TGTGCCAGCAGCTTAACGGCGGGGGCCCAAGAGACCCAGTACTTC.

This clone is a singleton in its sample. V gene TRBV29-1 combines with J gene TRBJ2-5; TRBD2 agrees at 7 bases. Germline V gene sequence: CDR1 SQVTM, CDR2 ANQGSEA. The CDR3 is 11 amino acids. V dropped 4 bases and J dropped 5; count of bases not matched to a gene: 1. CDR3 amino acids: CSVGEGETQYF. The CDR3 DNA reads as TGCAGCGTTGGGGAGGGGGAGACCCAGTACTTC.

This clone turned up a few times. The genes are TRBV28 and TRBJ1-2; 8 bases fit TRBD1. The CDR3 loop spans 15 amino acids. The V gene end was trimmed by 2 bases and the J gene end by 3 bases; junction bases not matched to a gene: 5. The germline gives CDR1 MDHEN, CDR2 SYDVKM. CDR3 in amino acids: CASSLGSTGDYGYTF. The CDR3 DNA sequence: TGTGCCAGCAGTTTAGGCTCGACAGGGGACTATGGCTACACCTTC.

The chain has TRBV27 and TRBJ2-1; weak D call: TRBD1 (6 bases). The CDR3 sequence is 14 residues long. Germline values: CDR1 MNHEY, CDR2 SMNVEV (reference sequence). The V and J ends lost 5 bases and 5 bases respectively, with 13 bases between them. CDR3 sequence: CASSTTYRDNEQFF. CDR3 DNA sequence: TGTGCCAGCAGTACGACCTACAGGGACAATGAGCAGTTCTTC.

The chain couples TRBV4-1 to TRBJ2-7, with 7 bases that match TRBD2. The V gene's germline CDR1 is MGHRA and CDR2 YSYEKL. V trimming: 0 bases; J trimming: 0 bases; junction bases outside the gene matches: 8. The CDR3 length is 17 residues. CDR3: CASSQDAASGSSYEQYF. CDR3 bases: TGCGCCAGCAGCCAAGATGCTGCTAGCGGATCCTCCTACGAGCAGTACTTC.

The rearrangement uses TRBV30 and TRBJ1-1; the D is unclear. CDR3 length: 13 residues. CDR1 is GTSNPN, CDR2 SVGIG, per germline (reference sequence). V lost 0 bases, J lost 4 bases, and 9 bases lay in between. The CDR3 bases are TGTGCCTGGAGTGTGTCGATAGGCACTGAAGCTTTCTTT. Protein sequence: CAWSVSIGTEAFF. Full variable domain (remainder filled in from reference TRBV30 and TRBJ1-1): SQTIHQWPATLVQPVGSPLSLECTVEGTSNPNLYWYRQAAGRGLQLLFYSVGIGQISSEVPQNLSASRPQDRQFILSSKKLLLSDSGFYLCAWSVSIGTEAFFGQGTRLTVV.

The chain combines TRBV19 with TRBJ2-5; a possible D gene is TRBD1 (5 bases). V lost 0 bases to trimming and J lost 2 bases, with 7 bases between them. CDR3 length equals 14 residues. Germline CDR1 and CDR2: LNHDA and SQIVND (reference sequence). The CDR3 DNA is TGTGCCAGTAGTATAGAGGGGCCACAAGAGACCCAGTACTTC. The encoded protein is CASSIEGPQETQYF.

J is TRBJ2-7 and V is TRBV10-3, with 7 bases lining up with TRBD1. The CDR3 is made up of 15 amino acids. V gave up 5 bases and J gave up 0 bases; unmatched junction bases: 7. The V gene's germline CDR1 is ENHRY and CDR2 SYGVKD. CDR3 in amino acids: CAISRGTASSYEQYF. DNA of the CDR3: TGTGCCATCAGTAGGGGGACAGCGAGCTCCTACGAGCAGTACTTC.

This clone ranks as medium-sized. The chain joins TRBV4-3 to TRBJ1-2, with a tentative D call TRBD1 (6 bases). Germline V CDR1 and CDR2: LGHNA, YSLEER. This CDR3 contains 15 residues. With 4 bases removed from V and 2 bases from J, the gap between germline ends came to 14 bases. As DNA, the CDR3 is TGCGCCAGCAGCCTAGGACAGTCCTCAAACTATGGCTACACCTTC. It is translated as CASSLGQSSNYGYTF.

This clone was detected once. The chain links TRBV6-5 to TRBJ2-1, with 9 bases identical to TRBD1. CDR1 and CDR2 from the germline V gene are MNHEY and SVGAGI. Trimming removed 4 bases from V and 8 bases from J; junction bases left unmatched: 3. This CDR3 spans 13 amino acids. The CDR3 loop is CASSFRQGDEQFF. In DNA, the CDR3 is TGTGCCAGCAGTTTCCGACAGGGGGATGAGCAGTTCTTC.

CDR3 bases: TGTGCCGGGGGGGCTAGCGGGATTCAAGAGACCCAGTACTTC. Protein product: CAGGASGIQETQYF. This rearrangement joins TRBV7-9 to TRBJ2-5; 9 positions agree with TRBD2. V shed 11 bases and J 2 bases; nucleotides not matched to a gene: 9. The CDR3 runs to 14 residues. Germline V lookup: CDR1 SEHNR, CDR2 FQNEAQ (reference sequence).

There are a few counts of this clone. DNA of the CDR3: TGTGCCAGCTCACCAGACTACGAGCAGTACTTC. It translates to CASSPDYEQYF. The chain recombines TRBV18 with TRBJ2-7; D remains unclear. Trimming took off 2 bases at V and 3 bases at J, with 2 bases between the two ends. Per germline, CDR1 KGHSH and CDR2 LQKENI. The length of the CDR3 is 11 residues.

CDR3 protein: CASIEGLAGIDGYTF. The CDR3 coding sequence is TGTGCCAGCATAGAGGGGTTGGCAGGGATCGATGGCTACACCTTC. The rearrangement uses TRBV7-2 and TRBJ1-2; D possibly corresponds to TRBD1 (5 bases). This CDR3 spans 15 amino acids. Looked up from germline, CDR1 is SGHTA and CDR2 is FQGNSA. Trimming removed 7 bases at V and 6 bases at J, with 21 bases between.

The V gene is TRBV10-3, the J gene TRBJ2-3, with D hard to call. V was cut by 0 bases and J by 5 bases, with 3 bases left in between. Germline CDR1 and CDR2: ENHRY and SYGVKD. The CDR3 has 12 amino acids. CDR3 bases: TGTGCCATCAGTGAGTCGGTAGATACGCAGTATTTT. Residues: CAISESVDTQYF.

Only a few counts were recorded for this clone. The chain joins TRBV5-1 to TRBJ1-5, with 8 bases that match TRBD1. Per the germline V gene, CDR1 is SGHRS and CDR2 is YFSETQ. The length of the CDR3 is 17 residues. The trim removed 4 bases at V and 2 bases at J, leaving 11 bases unmatched. CDR3 bases: TGCGCCAGCAGCCCCTACCCCTCGACAGGGGGCAATCAGCCCCAGCATTTT. Amino acid sequence: CASSPYPSTGGNQPQHF.

V usage is TRBV7-9 and J usage is TRBJ2-3; D gene ambiguous. V lost 2 bases and J lost 3, with 3 bases in between. The germline gives CDR1 SEHNR, CDR2 FQNEAQ (reference sequence). This CDR3 region has 12 residues. This chain's CDR3 is CASSLSTDTQYF. The CDR3 coding sequence is TGTGCCAGCAGCTTATCGACAGATACGCAGTATTTT.

This clone was seen a handful of times. This rearrangement joins TRBV6-1 to TRBJ2-3; D remains ambiguous. CDR1 MNHNS and CDR2 SASEGT come from the germline V gene. V was clipped by 4 bases and J by 3 bases, with 5 bases between them. This CDR3 contains 12 residues. CDR3 in amino acids: CASSVSTDTQYF. The CDR3 DNA reads TGTGCCAGCAGTGTCTCGACAGATACGCAGTATTTT.